Here is one T cell receptor (beta chain) with its context. How the authors handled the data: Amplification with reference gene primers provided the estimates of nucleated cell counts. Generated by immunoSEQ multiplex PCR, the TCRdb table keeps only in-frame clones and is missing some. The D gene and trimming were derived from the DNA, and the V and J assignments and clone size from that table. The sample carries around 92,000 clones, roughly 82% recorded once. Germline-derived CDR1 and CDR2 are SGHRS and YFSETQ. The length of the CDR3 is 15 residues. Trimming cost V 4 bases and J 8 bases; bases outside gene matches: 9. This entry is derived from a study of blood T cell repertoires in COVID-19.

J is TRBJ2-1 and V is TRBV5-1, with 10 nucleotides matching TRBD2. The sequence derives from a human donor in a cohort sampled during active COVID-19. Sequencing was performed on peripheral blood. The CDR3 loop is CASSPAGGLSYEQFF. The DNA of the CDR3 is TGCGCCAGCAGCCCAGCGGGGGGGCTTAGTTATGAGCAGTTCTTC.